Below are 19 T cell receptor beta chains sequenced from a single sample in a study of blood T cell repertoires in COVID-19. Only in-frame clones appear in the TCRdb table, and some are missing; sequencing was by immunoSEQ multiplex PCR. Seen here are over 300,000 clones, 90% observed once, and the top ten hold approximately 7%. The sequencing sample was made of peripheral blood. Receptors originate from a man aged 18-30 years with active or convalescent COVID-19.

This chain connects TRBV9 to TRBJ1-1; 7 bases fit TRBD1. Germline V gene lookup returns CDR1 SGDLS and CDR2 YYNGEE. The V segment lost 2 bases and the J segment 2 bases; nucleotides outside the gene matches: 6. The CDR3 sequence is 15 residues long. The CDR3 DNA follows: TGTGCCAGCAGCGTTCAACAGGGGACAAACACTGAAGCTTTCTTT. It translates to CASSVQQGTNTEAFF.

V usage is TRBV7-6 and J usage is TRBJ2-3; 11 positions agree with TRBD2. The CDR3 is 18 amino acids. The germline V gene has CDR1 SGHVS and CDR2 FNYEAQ. V lost 5 bases to trimming and J lost 0 bases; unmatched junction nucleotides: 10. CDR3 coding DNA: TGTGCCAGCAGCCCGATTCCGACTAGCGGGGCGAGCACAGATACGCAGTATTTT. Translation gives CASSPIPTSGASTDTQYF.

The V gene is TRBV4-3, the J gene TRBJ1-2; D remains unclear. With 1 base removed from V and 4 bases from J, the gap between germline ends came to 7 bases. Germline V gives CDR1 LGHNA, CDR2 YSLEER. The CDR3 length is 13 residues. In nucleotides, the CDR3 is TGCGCCAGCAGCCAAGGGGGAGCCTATGGCTACACCTTC. Translation gives CASSQGGAYGYTF.

The chain links TRBV5-1 to TRBJ2-7, with 9 bases lining up with TRBD1. Germline trimming cut 6 bases from V and 4 bases from J; bases unmatched to any gene: 14. CDR3 length equals 16 residues. CDR1 is SGHRS, CDR2 YFSETQ, per germline. Here the CDR3 reads CASTSGQGQGIYEQYF. The DNA of the CDR3 is TGCGCCAGCACCAGTGGACAGGGACAGGGAATATACGAGCAGTACTTC.

The chain employs TRBV7-8 and TRBJ2-7, with a weak D call TRBD2 (5 bases). The CDR3 contains 14 residues. Trimming pared 5 bases from V and 6 bases from J, leaving 17 bases between. CDR1 and CDR2 (germline): SGHVS, FQNEAQ. CDR3 DNA: TGTGCCAGCAGCCTGGCGGGCCTCACCAGCGAGCAGTACTTC. Its translation: CASSLAGLTSEQYF.

The chain has TRBV27 and TRBJ1-5, with 7 bases fitting TRBD1. The trim removed 5 bases at V and 7 bases at J, leaving 11 bases unmatched. Germline lookup yields CDR1 MNHEY and CDR2 SMNVEV (reference sequence). The CDR3 is made up of 15 amino acids. For the CDR3, the DNA is TGTGCCAGCAGTATTTCCACAGGGGTGGGGCAGCCCCAGCATTTT. This encodes CASSISTGVGQPQHF.

J is TRBJ2-5 and V is TRBV27, with TRBD1 as a possible D gene (6 bases). CDR1 and CDR2 (germline): MNHEY, SMNVEV (reference sequence). This CDR3 is built from 14 residues. V lost 3 bases to trimming and J lost 0 bases, with 8 bases between them. The CDR3 is CASSFGTNQETQYF. CDR3 nucleotide sequence: TGTGCCAGCAGTTTCGGGACAAACCAAGAGACCCAGTACTTC.

The genes are TRBV29-1 and TRBJ1-1; TRBD1 matches at 7 bases. The CDR3 has 15 amino acids. Trimming took 3 bases from V and 1 from J; bases not matched to a gene: 8. From germline, CDR1 is SQVTM and CDR2 ANQGSEA. The CDR3 sequence: CSVDPLGTENTEAFF. Here the CDR3 DNA reads TGCAGCGTTGATCCGCTCGGGACAGAGAACACTGAAGCTTTCTTT.

The gene calls are TRBV7-8 and TRBJ2-1; D perhaps matches TRBD2 (6 bases). V was trimmed by 3 bases and J by 7 bases, leaving 10 bases between them. The CDR3 is 13 amino acids. Per germline, CDR1 SGHVS and CDR2 FQNEAQ. The CDR3: CASSFLAGNEQFF. CDR3 DNA sequence: TGTGCCAGCAGCTTCTTGGCGGGGAATGAGCAGTTCTTC.

This chain uses TRBV5-1 with TRBJ2-7; tentative D call: TRBD1 (6 bases). This CDR3 is built from 14 residues. The germline CDR1 and CDR2 sequences are SGHRS and YFSETQ. V lost 6 bases and J lost 6, with 19 bases in between. The CDR3: CASTYRVSTGEQYF. DNA for the CDR3: TGCGCCAGCACCTACAGGGTTTCCACGGGCGAGCAGTACTTC. Full variable domain (rest looked up from reference TRBV5-1 and TRBJ2-7): KAGVTQTPRYLIKTRGQQVTLSCSPISGHRSVSWYQQTPGQGLQFLFEYFSETQRNKGNFPGRFSGRQFSNSRSEMNVSTLELGDSALYLCASTYRVSTGEQYFGPGTRLTVT.

This rearrangement joins TRBV11-1 to TRBJ2-1, with 9 bases matching TRBD1. The germline CDR1 and CDR2 sequences are SGHAT and FQDESV (reference sequence). Trimming cost V 3 bases and J 6 bases; bases outside gene matches: 3. The CDR3 is made up of 14 amino acids. Here the CDR3 reads CASSFLGQGNEQFF. The CDR3 DNA sequence: TGTGCCAGCAGCTTTTTGGGACAGGGCAATGAGCAGTTCTTC.

The table lists this clone with a count of one. V is TRBV29-1 and J is TRBJ2-3; 8 nucleotides line up with TRBD2. Trimming removed 7 bases from V and 2 bases from J; junction bases left unmatched: 8. The CDR3 has 14 residues. The V gene's germline CDR1 is SQVTM and CDR2 ANQGSEA. In DNA form, the CDR3 reads TGCAGCGCGAGGGCTAGCGGGTCCACAGATACGCAGTATTTT. This sequence encodes CSARASGSTDTQYF.

The J gene is TRBJ2-2, the V gene TRBV14, with 9 bases aligning to TRBD1. The J segment lost 5 bases and the V segment lost 4 bases, leaving 8 bases of the junction unmatched. The CDR3 length is 16 residues. Germline V gene sequence: CDR1 SGHDN, CDR2 FVKESK. CDR3 protein: CASSLTDRGGTGELFF. DNA of the CDR3: TGTGCCAGCAGCCTAACGGACAGGGGAGGGACCGGGGAGCTGTTTTTT.

The chain recombines TRBV5-1 with TRBJ1-4, with a possible D match to TRBD1 (5 bases). Trimming stripped 3 bases from V and 0 bases from J, with 6 bases between. This CDR3 has 14 amino acids. Germline V gene data show CDR1 as SGHRS and CDR2 as YFSETQ. The CDR3 region is CASSSTATNEKLFF. The CDR3 DNA reads as TGCGCCAGCAGCTCGACAGCAACTAATGAAAAACTGTTTTTT.

The chain recombines TRBV15 with TRBJ2-1, with TRBD2 matching 9 bases. CDR1 is LNHNV, CDR2 YYDKDF, per germline (reference sequence). This CDR3 is built from 16 residues. Trimming cost V 1 base and J 2 bases; bases outside gene matches: 3. CDR3 DNA sequence: TGTGCCACCAGCAGAGCTAGCGGGAAGACCTACAATGAGCAGTTCTTC. This codes for CATSRASGKTYNEQFF.

This sequence joins TRBV3-1 (or the pseudogene TRBV3-2) and TRBJ2-7, with 11 positions matching TRBD2. The CDR3 length is 19 residues. The V gene's germline CDR1 is LGHDT and CDR2 YNNKEL (reference sequence). V lost 4 bases and J lost 4; bases outside the gene matches: 18. The CDR3 region is CASSPRLAASGGPIYEQYF. The DNA of the CDR3 is TGTGCCAGCAGCCCTAGGTTGGCTGCTAGCGGGGGGCCGATTTACGAGCAGTACTTC.

The V gene is TRBV7-9, the J gene TRBJ1-1; 9 positions match TRBD1. V was pared by 5 bases and J by 5 bases, with 6 bases of the junction left unmatched. This CDR3 has 14 amino acids. The germline V gene has CDR1 SEHNR and CDR2 FQNEAQ (reference sequence). The CDR3 coding sequence is TGTGCCAGCAGCACCCGACAGGGGGGGACTGAAGCTTTCTTT. Amino acids: CASSTRQGGTEAFF.

This clone turned up a few times. This chain uses TRBV29-1 with TRBJ2-7; 7 bases map to TRBD2. Per germline, CDR1 SQVTM and CDR2 ANQGSEA. Trimming at V came to 0 bases and at J to 5 bases, leaving 10 bases not matched to a gene. The CDR3 runs to 15 residues. Here the CDR3 DNA reads TGCAGCGTTGAAGATCGGGGGAGGGCGGTCCACGAGCAGTACTTC. Its translation is CSVEDRGRAVHEQYF.

The V and J genes are TRBV11-2 and TRBJ2-1, with a tentative D call TRBD2 (6 bases). The CDR3 has 13 amino acids. Looked up from germline, CDR1 is SGHAT and CDR2 is FQNNGV. Trimming shortened V by 5 bases and J by 2 bases, and 7 bases separated the two germline ends. The CDR3 here is CASSGGTYNEQFF. The CDR3 bases are TGTGCCAGCAGCGGAGGGACCTACAATGAGCAGTTCTTC.